The entry below describes one T cell receptor beta chain. The data belong to a study of blood T cell repertoires in COVID-19. Study as a whole: Collection of acute and convalescent COVID-19 samples took place in the United States, Italy and Spain.

Per the original methods: Amplification from reference gene primers served as the basis for estimated nucleated cell counts. The data were produced by immunoSEQ multiplex PCR, yet TCRdb's version contains in-frame clones alone and is incomplete. That table gives V, J and clone size, and the DNA gave D and trimming. The sample lists 210,000 or so clones; about nine tenths were seen once. The CDR3 contains 14 residues. Germline V gene sequence: CDR1 SGHRS, CDR2 YFSETQ. The V gene end was trimmed by 3 bases and the J gene end by 7 bases; junction bases not matched to a gene: 5. This TCR was recovered from a man over 45 with acute or convalescent COVID-19. The chain combines TRBV5-1 with TRBJ2-1; 9 bases agree with TRBD1. The sample was peripheral blood. Here the CDR3 DNA reads TGCGCCAGCAGCTCCGGACAGGGGTGGAATGAGCAGTTCTTC. It yields the protein CASSSGQGWNEQFF.